This entry describes one TCR beta chain. What it binds is unknown. As the method for making TCR beta libraries, quantitative 5'-RACE with molecular barcodes was used. Via MiXCR, TCRdb re-called the 5' RACE reads, giving one row per CDR3 protein. The table shows about 360,000 distinct CDR3 sequences, with 20% occurring only once. This entry comes from a study of CD8 T cells in ankylosing spondylitis. Study results and caveats: Ankylosing spondylitis blood seemed to carry a telltale TCR beta motif made of roughly eight highly homologous variants. Earlier studies detected some motif variants in reactive arthritis synovial fluid and blood.

Germline V gene data show CDR1 as SGDLS and CDR2 as YYNGEE. Trimming left V 0 bases short and J 3 bases short, with 15 bases between. There are 17 residues in the CDR3. The TCR was taken from a male donor with ankylosing spondylitis or in good health (not recorded which). Sequenced: blood, either unsorted or a sorted T cell fraction (not recorded which). This chain uses TRBV9 with TRBJ2-2; D is undetermined. The CDR3 spells CASSVVPTTSDTGELFF. The CDR3 DNA reads as TGTGCCAGCAGCGTAGTCCCAACTACCTCGGACACCGGGGAGCTGTTTTTT.